The sequence of this T cell receptor (beta chain) was determined in a study of blood T cells in healthy people across ages. As for the study in general: T cells yielded about one barcoded beta molecule per two cells through template switching. Study-wide points: Total diversity from one million sequenced T cells was likely underestimated.

This clonotype was seen ten or more times. The antigen remains unidentified. The authors ran a second PCR of about 6 to 12 cycles using a sample-barcoded 5' primer and a J-beta primer mix. TCRdb re-derived calls from the 5' RACE reads in MiXCR, one entry per CDR3 protein. Of approximately 900,000 distinct CDR3 sequences listed, about 28% are singletons. CDR3 length equals 13 residues. CDR1 is MDHEN, CDR2 SYDVKM, per germline. The V and J ends lost 8 bases and 4 bases respectively, with 14 bases between them. This same sample was also part of a study on T cells of mothers and their children. As reported in that work: In cDNA synthesis, all of the extracted RNA was used at approximately 1.4 ug per 15 ul.

The source of this sequence is a middle-aged woman in good health. The V call is TRBV28, the J call TRBJ1-2; D call uncertain. Sequencing input: blood. Written as DNA, the CDR3 is TGTGCCAGCCAGGATGGGAATCTCTATGGCTACACCTTC. This gives the protein CASQDGNLYGYTF.